This entry lists 22 T cell receptor beta chains sequenced from one sample in a study of blood T cells in healthy people across ages. Together with a sample-barcoded 5' primer, a J-beta primer mix was included in a second PCR lasting about 7 to 12 cycles. TCRdb processed the 5' RACE reads anew with MiXCR; each CDR3 protein has one entry. Among 1.5 million to 2 million distinct CDR3 sequences listed, 28% were seen once. The sequenced material came from blood. These TCRs come from a woman aged 30 to 39 in good health.

This clonotype was recorded many times. The rearrangement joins TRBV29-1 to TRBJ2-5; 8 bases agree with TRBD2. The CDR3 contains 14 residues. V shed 4 bases and J 2 bases; nucleotides not matched to a gene: 6. Germline V gene lookup returns CDR1 SQVTM and CDR2 ANQGSEA. DNA for the CDR3: TGCAGCGTTGTGGCGGGGGGACAACAAGAGACCCAGTACTTC. This codes for CSVVAGGQQETQYF.

The chain's CDR3 is CASTKGGRAWNEQFF. CDR3 nucleotide sequence: TGCGCCAGTACGAAAGGCGGGAGGGCCTGGAATGAGCAGTTCTTC. The chain links TRBV5-1 to TRBJ2-1; 9 positions match TRBD2. In germline, CDR1 is SGHRS, CDR2 YFSETQ. The V segment lost 8 bases and the J segment 7 bases; nucleotides outside the gene matches: 13. The CDR3 runs to 15 residues.

For this clonotype: The junction departs from the called germline gene at one end, perhaps through a read error. The chain joins TRBV5-5 to TRBJ2-3; TRBD2 matches 8 bases. CDR3 length: 14 residues. Germline loops: CDR1 SGHKS, CDR2 YYEKEE (reference sequence). In DNA, the CDR3 is TGTGGCAGCAGCTTTAGCGGGACCTCAGATACGCAGTATTTT. Its protein product is CGSSFSGTSDTQYF.

This chain links TRBV6-5 with TRBJ2-6; 7 nucleotides agree with TRBD2. CDR3 length: 18 amino acids. Germline CDR1 MNHEY, CDR2 SVGAGI. V lost 4 bases and J lost 1; bases outside the gene matches: 10. This CDR3 reads CASSSPGGRASGANVLTF. DNA for the CDR3: TGTGCCAGCAGTTCCCCGGGGGGTAGGGCGTCTGGGGCCAACGTCCTGACTTTC.

Only a few counts were recorded for this clonotype. This chain joins TRBV12-3 or TRBV12-4 and TRBJ2-7; 8 bases align to TRBD1. V gave up 7 bases and J gave up 3 bases; unmatched junction bases: 8. The CDR3 has 14 residues. Here the CDR3 DNA reads TGTGCCAGCACCAAGGACAGGGTACGCTACGAGCAGTACTTC. It encodes CASTKDRVRYEQYF.

Notes on this clonotype: Just one base apart from a much larger clone, this may be a read error. The rearrangement uses TRBV20-1 and TRBJ2-1, with D uncertain. Judging by the DNA end, TRBJ2-7 fits better; the J call may be wrong. Germline V CDR1 and CDR2: DFQATT, SNEGSKA (reference sequence). This CDR3 has 14 residues. CDR3 in DNA: TGCAGTGCTTCAGCTTGGAGCTCCTACAATGAGCAGTACTTC. Translated: CSASAWSSYNEQYF.

The chain combines TRBV2 with TRBJ1-2, with D unclear. Germline CDR1 reads SNHLY; CDR2 reads FYNNEI. The CDR3 covers 15 residues. V was trimmed by 7 bases and J by 5 bases, leaving 20 bases between them. CDR3 protein: CASNPDGRDGYGYTF. The CDR3 region has the DNA TGTGCCAGCAACCCCGACGGAAGGGATGGGTATGGCTACACCTTC.

Many counts were recorded for this clonotype. The genes are TRBV6-1 and TRBJ2-4; 9 bases map to TRBD2. V was pared by 3 bases and J by 1 base, with 4 bases of the junction left unmatched. The CDR3 runs to 16 residues. Germline-derived CDR1 and CDR2 are MNHNS and SASEGT. CDR3 DNA sequence: TGTGCCAGCAGTGATCAGAGCGGGGGGGCCAAAAACATTCAGTACTTC. This encodes CASSDQSGGAKNIQYF.

On this clonotype itself: A much larger clone differs from this one at a single base, so this may be a read error. The V gene is TRBV12-3 or TRBV12-4, the J gene TRBJ2-3; 10 nucleotides match TRBD1. The CDR3 runs to 15 residues. The junction had 7 bases not matched to a gene; V was cut back by 6 bases and J by 4 bases. CDR3 in amino acids: CASRVTGGGADTQYF. The CDR3 nucleotides read TGTGCCAGCAGGGTGACAGGGGGCGGAGCAGATACGCAGTATTTT.

The chain employs TRBV5-1 and TRBJ1-4; the D gene is possibly TRBD1 (5 bases). The germline CDR1 and CDR2 sequences are SGHRS and YFSETQ. The V end lost 4 bases, the J end lost 16 bases, and 29 bases lay between the germline ends. The CDR3 is made up of 16 amino acids. CDR3 sequence reads: CASSNGTRFTPGMQFF. CDR3 sequence (DNA): TGCGCCAGCAGCAATGGGACCCGATTTACACCCGGTATGCAGTTTTTT.

The chain employs TRBV24-1 and TRBJ2-3; TRBD1 matches at 10 bases. The CDR3 length is 18 residues. The ends lost 9 bases at V and 3 bases at J; junction bases unmatched: 17. Germline CDR1 reads KGHDR; CDR2 reads SFDVKD. CDR3 nucleotide sequence: TGTGCCACCGTGACCGGGACAGGGGCGGGAGCAGTAACAGATACGCAGTATTTT. Translated: CATVTGTGAGAVTDTQYF.

Notes on this clonotype: An end of the junction differs from the germline gene, which may be a read error. The genes are TRBV12-3 or TRBV12-4 and TRBJ2-1; the D gene is possibly TRBD1 (6 bases). The CDR3 extends over 16 amino acids. The CDR3 protein is CASSLTHGGTYNGQFF. CDR3 nucleotide sequence: TGTGCCAGCAGTTTGACCCATGGGGGCACCTACAATGGGCAGTTCTTC.

The V gene is TRBV12-3 or TRBV12-4, the J gene TRBJ2-3; D call uncertain. This CDR3 is built from 13 residues. V was trimmed by 7 bases and J by 2 bases, leaving 10 bases between them. CDR3 nucleotides: TGTGCCAGCACTTTTAGGTACACAGATACGCAGTATTTT. This sequence encodes CASTFRYTDTQYF.

The genes are TRBV12-3 or TRBV12-4 and TRBJ1-1; D remains unclear. The V gene lost 3 bases and the J gene lost 1 base, with 15 bases spanning the gap. The CDR3 loop spans 16 amino acids. The CDR3 is CASSLDAPRGNTEAFF. The CDR3 DNA reads TGTGCCAGCAGTTTGGATGCCCCTCGGGGGAACACTGAAGCTTTCTTT.

There are many counts of this clonotype. The chain recombines TRBV6-5 with TRBJ2-6; the D is unclear. Trimming removed 7 bases from V and 0 bases from J, with 7 bases in between. The CDR3 covers 14 residues. Looked up from germline, CDR1 is MNHEY and CDR2 is SVGAGI. The CDR3 region has the DNA TGTGCCAGCACCGCAGTCTCTGGGGCCAACGTCCTGACTTTC. Translated: CASTAVSGANVLTF.

The rearrangement joins TRBV7-2 to TRBJ2-3; possible D gene TRBD2, 6 bases. Germline values: CDR1 SGHTA, CDR2 FQGNSA. CDR3 size: 14 residues. Trimming took off 4 bases at V and 6 bases at J, with 14 bases between the two ends. The CDR3 nucleotides read TGTGCCAGCAGCTCGGGGGTGGGGGTGGATACGCAGTATTTT. Translated: CASSSGVGVDTQYF.

This chain connects TRBV7-2 to TRBJ2-7; D gene unclear. Germline CDR1 and CDR2: SGHTA and FQGNSA. The CDR3 loop spans 14 amino acids. The germline V and J ends were trimmed by 4 bases and 3 bases, with 13 bases remaining between them. The CDR3 DNA reads as TGTGCCAGCAGCTCCCCCCCGGTTCGCTACGAGCAGTACTTC. As protein: CASSSPPVRYEQYF.

In this sample, this clonotype turned up many times. This chain joins TRBV7-2 and TRBJ2-7; 10 nucleotides agree with TRBD2. The CDR3 has 16 amino acids. V was pared by 1 base and J by 5 bases, with 8 bases of the junction left unmatched. Germline V lookup: CDR1 SGHTA, CDR2 FQGNSA. CDR3 protein: CASSLEALAGANEQYF. CDR3 DNA: TGTGCCAGCAGCTTAGAGGCTCTAGCGGGAGCAAACGAGCAGTACTTC. The whole variable domain, filled in from reference TRBV7-2 and TRBJ2-7, reads GAGVSQSPSNKVTEKGKDVELRCDPISGHTALYWYRQSLGQGLEFLIYFQGNSAPDKSGLPSDRFSAERTGGSVSTLTIQRTQQEDSAVYLCASSLEALAGANEQYFGPGTRLTVT.

As regards this clonotype: This could be a read error, since a much larger clone is one nucleotide away. This rearrangement joins TRBV10-3 to TRBJ2-5; D tentatively fits TRBD1 or TRBD2 (5 bases each). Germline CDR1 ENHRY, CDR2 SYGVKD. This CDR3 is built from 14 residues. For the CDR3, the DNA is TGTGCCATCGGTGACGGGGCGTACCAAGAGACCCAGTACTTC. The encoded protein is CAIGDGAYQETQYF.

This clonotype has a handful of counts. The rearrangement uses TRBV29-1 and TRBJ2-7; D might be TRBD1 or TRBD2, each matching 5 bases. Germline V lookup: CDR1 SQVTM, CDR2 ANQGSEA. The CDR3 is made up of 15 amino acids. Between the trimmed V and J ends, which lost 3 bases and 7 bases, there was a span of 22 bases. DNA of the CDR3: TGCAGCGTTGAGCCCCCGGGTACCCAGGGAGATGAGCAGTACTTC. Encoded protein: CSVEPPGTQGDEQYF.

This clonotype was recorded many times. The chain is built from TRBV7-9 and TRBJ2-7, with D hard to call. Germline CDR1 reads SEHNR; CDR2 reads FQNEAQ (reference sequence). V lost 1 base to trimming and J lost 2 bases, with 9 bases between them. CDR3 length equals 14 residues. CDR3 loop: CASSLGSIAYEQYF. The CDR3 DNA reads as TGTGCCAGCAGCTTAGGTTCAATCGCCTACGAGCAGTACTTC.

This clonotype was detected ten times or more. The chain is built from TRBV20-1 and TRBJ1-5; possible D gene TRBD1, 6 bases. This CDR3 spans 13 amino acids. Per germline, CDR1 DFQATT and CDR2 SNEGSKA (reference sequence). Trimming took 1 base from V and 4 from J, leaving 8 bases between them. The CDR3 nucleotides read TGCAGTGCTAGAGGGGGGCTAAATCAGCCCCAGCATTTT. Protein sequence: CSARGGLNQPQHF.